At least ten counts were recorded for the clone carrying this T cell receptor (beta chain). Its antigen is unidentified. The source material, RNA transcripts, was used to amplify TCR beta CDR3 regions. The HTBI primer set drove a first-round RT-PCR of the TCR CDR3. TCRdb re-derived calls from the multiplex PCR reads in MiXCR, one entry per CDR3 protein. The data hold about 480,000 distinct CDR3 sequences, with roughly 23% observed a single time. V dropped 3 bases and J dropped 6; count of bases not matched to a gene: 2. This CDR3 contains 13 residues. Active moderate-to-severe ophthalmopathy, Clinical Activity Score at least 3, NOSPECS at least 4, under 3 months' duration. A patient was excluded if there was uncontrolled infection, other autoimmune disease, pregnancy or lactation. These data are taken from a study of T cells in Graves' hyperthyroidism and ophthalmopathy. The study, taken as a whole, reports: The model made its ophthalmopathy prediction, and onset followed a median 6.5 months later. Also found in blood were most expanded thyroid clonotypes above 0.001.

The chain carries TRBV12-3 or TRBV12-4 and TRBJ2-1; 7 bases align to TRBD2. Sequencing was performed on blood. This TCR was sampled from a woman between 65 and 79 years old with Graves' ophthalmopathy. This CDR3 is CASSFGGGNEQFF. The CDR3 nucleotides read TGTGCCAGCAGTTTCGGCGGGGGCAATGAGCAGTTCTTC.